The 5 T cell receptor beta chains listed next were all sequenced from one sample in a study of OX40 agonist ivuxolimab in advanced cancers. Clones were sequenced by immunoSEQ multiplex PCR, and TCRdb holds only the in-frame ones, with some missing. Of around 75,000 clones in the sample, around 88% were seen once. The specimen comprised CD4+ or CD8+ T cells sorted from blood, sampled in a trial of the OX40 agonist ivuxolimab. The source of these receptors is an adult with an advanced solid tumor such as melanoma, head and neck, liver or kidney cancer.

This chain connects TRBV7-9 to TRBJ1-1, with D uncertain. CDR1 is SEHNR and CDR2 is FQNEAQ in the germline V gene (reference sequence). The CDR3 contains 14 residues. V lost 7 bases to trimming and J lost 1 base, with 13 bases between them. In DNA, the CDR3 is TGTGCCAGCATCCCCGTTTGGGAGAACACTGAAGCTTTCTTT. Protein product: CASIPVWENTEAFF.

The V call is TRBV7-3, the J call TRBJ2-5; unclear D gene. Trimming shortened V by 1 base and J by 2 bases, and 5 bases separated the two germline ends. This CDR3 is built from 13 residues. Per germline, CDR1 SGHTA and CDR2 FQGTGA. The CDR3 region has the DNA TGTGCCAGCAGCTTAATGGGGCAAGAGACCCAGTACTTC. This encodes CASSLMGQETQYF.

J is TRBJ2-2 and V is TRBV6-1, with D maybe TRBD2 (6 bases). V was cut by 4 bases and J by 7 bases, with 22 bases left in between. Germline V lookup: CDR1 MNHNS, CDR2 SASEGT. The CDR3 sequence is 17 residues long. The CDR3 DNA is TGTGCCAGCAGTGGCATCGGGGGAGGCTCTTGGGGCGGGGAGCTGTTTTTT. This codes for CASSGIGGGSWGGELFF.

CDR3 in DNA: TGTGCCAGCAACGGCAGGGCTGAAAAACTGTTTTTT. It codes for CASNGRAEKLFF. This chain links TRBV6-1 with TRBJ1-4, with a tentative D call TRBD1 (5 bases). The CDR3 spans 12 residues. Germline CDR1 MNHNS, CDR2 SASEGT. Trimming removed 7 bases from V and 7 bases from J, with 10 bases in between.

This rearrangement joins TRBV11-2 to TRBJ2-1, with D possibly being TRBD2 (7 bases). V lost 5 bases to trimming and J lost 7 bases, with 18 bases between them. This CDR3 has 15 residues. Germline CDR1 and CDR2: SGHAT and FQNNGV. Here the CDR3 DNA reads TGTGCCAGCAGCCGAGGTAGGGGGGGACTTAATGAGCAGTTCTTC. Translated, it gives CASSRGRGGLNEQFF.